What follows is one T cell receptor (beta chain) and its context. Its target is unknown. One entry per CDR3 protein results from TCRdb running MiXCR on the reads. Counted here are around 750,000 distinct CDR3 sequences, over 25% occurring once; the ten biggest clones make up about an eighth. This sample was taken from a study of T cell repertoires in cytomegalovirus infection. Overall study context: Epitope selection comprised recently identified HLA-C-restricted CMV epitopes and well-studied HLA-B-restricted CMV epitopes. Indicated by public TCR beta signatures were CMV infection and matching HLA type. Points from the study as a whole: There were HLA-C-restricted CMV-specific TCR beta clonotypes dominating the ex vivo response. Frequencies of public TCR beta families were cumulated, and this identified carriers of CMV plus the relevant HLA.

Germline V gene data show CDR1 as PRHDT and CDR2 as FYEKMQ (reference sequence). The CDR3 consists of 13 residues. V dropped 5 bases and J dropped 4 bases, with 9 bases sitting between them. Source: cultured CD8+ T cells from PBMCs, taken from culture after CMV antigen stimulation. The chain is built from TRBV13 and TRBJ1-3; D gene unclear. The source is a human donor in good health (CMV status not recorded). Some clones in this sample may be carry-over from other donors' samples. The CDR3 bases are TGTGCCAGCAGCGGCACCGGGGGAAACACCATATATTTT. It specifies CASSGTGGNTIYF.